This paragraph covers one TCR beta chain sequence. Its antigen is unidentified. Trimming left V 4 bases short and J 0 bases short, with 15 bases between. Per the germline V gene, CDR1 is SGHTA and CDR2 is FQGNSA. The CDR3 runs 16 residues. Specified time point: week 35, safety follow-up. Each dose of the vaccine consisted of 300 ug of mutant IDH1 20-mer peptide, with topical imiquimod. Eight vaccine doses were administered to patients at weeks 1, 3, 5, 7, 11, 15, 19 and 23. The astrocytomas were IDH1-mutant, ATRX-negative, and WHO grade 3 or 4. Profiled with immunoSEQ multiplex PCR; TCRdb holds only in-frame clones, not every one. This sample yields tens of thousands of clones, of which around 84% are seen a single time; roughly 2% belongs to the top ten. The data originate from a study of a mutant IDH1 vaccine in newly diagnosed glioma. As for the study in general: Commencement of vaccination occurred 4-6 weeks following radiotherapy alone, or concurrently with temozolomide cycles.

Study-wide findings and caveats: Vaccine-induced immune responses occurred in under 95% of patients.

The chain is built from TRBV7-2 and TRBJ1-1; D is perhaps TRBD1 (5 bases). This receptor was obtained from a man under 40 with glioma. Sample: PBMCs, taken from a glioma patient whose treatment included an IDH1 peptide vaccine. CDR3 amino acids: CASSSGGGVMNTEAFF. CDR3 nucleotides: TGTGCCAGCAGCTCTGGTGGGGGTGTTATGAACACTGAAGCTTTCTTT. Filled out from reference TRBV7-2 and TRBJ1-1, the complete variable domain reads GAGVSQSPSNKVTEKGKDVELRCDPISGHTALYWYRQSLGQGLEFLIYFQGNSAPDKSGLPSDRFSAERTGGSVSTLTIQRTQQEDSAVYLCASSSGGGVMNTEAFFGQGTRLTVV.